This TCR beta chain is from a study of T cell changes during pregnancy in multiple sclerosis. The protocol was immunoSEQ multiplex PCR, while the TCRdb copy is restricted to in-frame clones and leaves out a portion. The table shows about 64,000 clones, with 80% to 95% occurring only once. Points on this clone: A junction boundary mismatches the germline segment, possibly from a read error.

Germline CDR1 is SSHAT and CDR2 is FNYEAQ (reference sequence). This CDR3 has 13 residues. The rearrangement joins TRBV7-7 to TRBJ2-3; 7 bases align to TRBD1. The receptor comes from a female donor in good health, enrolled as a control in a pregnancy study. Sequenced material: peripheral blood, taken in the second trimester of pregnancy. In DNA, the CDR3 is TGTGCTAGCAGCCCTCAGGGGGAAGATACGCAGTATTTT. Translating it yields CASSPQGEDTQYF.